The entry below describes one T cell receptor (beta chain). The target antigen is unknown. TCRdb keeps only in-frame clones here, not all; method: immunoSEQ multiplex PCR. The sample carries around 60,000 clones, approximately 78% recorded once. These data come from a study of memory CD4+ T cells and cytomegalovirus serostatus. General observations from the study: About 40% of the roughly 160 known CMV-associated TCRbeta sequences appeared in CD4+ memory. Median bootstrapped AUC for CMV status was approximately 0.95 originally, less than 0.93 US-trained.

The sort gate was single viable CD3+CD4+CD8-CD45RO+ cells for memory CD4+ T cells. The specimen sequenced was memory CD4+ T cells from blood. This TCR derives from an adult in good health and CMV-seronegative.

The CDR3 loop reads CASSYSLFLAPYGYTF. The DNA for the CDR3 is TGTGCCAGCAGTTATAGTCTTTTCCTCGCACCCTATGGCTACACCTTC. This chain links TRBV28 with TRBJ1-2; D not resolved. In germline, CDR1 is MDHEN, CDR2 SYDVKM. V lost 4 bases, J lost 4 bases, and 19 bases lay in between. This CDR3 has 16 amino acids.